The 3 T cell receptor beta chains reported below all come from one sample, sequenced in a study of naive and memory T cell subsets. Four PCR rounds used nested alpha and beta constant region primers plus the SP2 primer. Each CDR3 protein is one row after TCRdb ran MiXCR on the 5' RACE reads. Seen here are 45,000 to 55,000 distinct CDR3 sequences, approximately 4.5% observed once, and the top ten hold roughly 0.8%. TCR cDNA received a 3' ligated oligonucleotide that carried a UMI. These receptors all come from a female donor in good health.

This clonotype qualifies as medium-sized. The rearrangement uses TRBV7-2 and TRBJ2-7; D gene uncertain. The CDR3 contains 12 residues. Germline V gene sequence: CDR1 SGHTA, CDR2 FQGNSA. With 4 bases removed from V and 3 bases from J, the gap between germline ends came to 7 bases. DNA of the CDR3: TGTGCCAGCAGCTACACTGGCTACGAGCAGTACTTC. Protein sequence: CASSYTGYEQYF.

At least ten counts were recorded for this clonotype. The V gene is TRBV29-1, the J gene TRBJ1-1; TRBD1 is a possible D gene (5 bases). Germline V gene sequence: CDR1 SQVTM, CDR2 ANQGSEA. The CDR3 has 13 amino acids. V lost 4 bases to trimming and J lost 5 bases, with 14 bases between them. CDR3 coding DNA: TGCAGCGTTGTGAGGGTGGAGGGGACTGAAGCTTTCTTT. This encodes CSVVRVEGTEAFF.

The rearrangement joins TRBV7-9 to TRBJ2-7; possibly TRBD2 for D (5 bases). Trimming stripped 3 bases from V and 0 bases from J, with 12 bases between. Germline V gene lookup returns CDR1 SEHNR and CDR2 FQNEAQ (reference sequence). This CDR3 region has 15 residues. This chain's CDR3 is CASSFRDGSSYEQYF. CDR3 bases: TGTGCCAGCAGCTTTAGGGATGGGAGCTCCTACGAGCAGTACTTC.